Listed below are T cell receptor beta chains from one sample, sequenced in a study of T cells after yellow fever vaccination. TCRdb independently ran MiXCR on the 5' RACE reads; one entry per CDR3 protein. The table has about 94,000 distinct CDR3 sequences, under 9% seen once; the top ten hold around 16%. Sequenced material: CD8+ T cells not binding an NS4B(214-222) dextramer, sorted from PBMCs, taken about 2 weeks after the first yellow fever vaccination. The receptor source for this set is a man aged 18 to 30 who received the YFV17D yellow fever vaccine. Each CDR3 is given with its conserved first and last residue. The D gene is left open where the match is weak. Clone size appears in some rows only: once, few, many, or a class for an expanded clone.

abundance | len | d_gene | j_gene | v_gene | CDR3aa | CDR3nt
few | 16 | TRBD2 | TRBJ2-7 | TRBV27 | CASSFGTSGLHYEQYF | TGTGCCAGCAGTTTCGGGACTAGCGGCTTGCACTACGAGCAGTACTTC
many | 16 | TRBD1 | TRBJ2-7 | TRBV19 | CASSLQTGAATYEQYF | TGTGCCAGTAGTCTCCAAACAGGGGCGGCGACCTACGAGCAGTACTTC
few | 16 | TRBD1 | TRBJ2-5 | TRBV24-1 | CATSAETRDSQETQYF | TGTGCCACCAGTGCCGAAACCCGGGACAGCCAAGAGACCCAGTACTTC
. | 18 | TRBD2 | TRBJ2-6 | TRBV7-3 | CASSLLYLGGTGANVLTF | TGTGCCAGCAGCTTACTCTATTTGGGAGGGACCGGGGCCAACGTCCTGACTTTC
. | 13 | TRBD1 | TRBJ1-2 | TRBV24-1 | CATSDRDRDGYTF | TGTGCCACCAGTGATAGAGACAGGGACGGCTACACCTTC
few | 12 | . | TRBJ1-6 | TRBV10-3 | CAISSENSPLHF | TGTGCCATCAGCTCTGAGAATTCACCCCTCCACTTT
. | 13 | . | TRBJ1-5 | TRBV6-6 | CASSNIVNQPQHF | TGTGCCAGCAGTAACATAGTCAATCAGCCCCAGCATTTT
. | 14 | . | TRBJ2-7 | TRBV4-3 | CASSQDGEAYEQYF | TGCGCCAGCAGCCAAGACGGGGAAGCCTACGAGCAGTACTTC
. | 12 | . | TRBJ2-5 | TRBV30 | CAWNKGKETQYF | TGTGCCTGGAATAAGGGGAAAGAGACCCAGTACTTC
few | 12 | . | TRBJ2-7 | TRBV5-1 | CASSFEGYEQYF | TGCGCCAGCAGCTTCGAAGGATACGAGCAGTACTTC
many | 14 | TRBD1 | TRBJ2-2 | TRBV6-4 | CASSDGTDTGELFF | TGTGCCAGCAGTGATGGGACAGACACCGGGGAGCTGTTTTTT
few | 12 | . | TRBJ2-1 | TRBV7-9 | CASSGQFGEQFF | TGTGCCAGCAGCGGACAGTTCGGTGAGCAGTTCTTC
. | 13 | . | TRBJ2-7 | TRBV7-9 | CASSSSRQYEQYF | TGTGCCAGCAGCTCCTCTCGGCAGTACGAGCAGTACTTC
many | 16 | . | TRBJ2-4 | TRBV12-3/TRBV12-4 | CASSLGETLAKNIQYF | TGTGCCAGCAGTTTAGGCGAGACACTAGCCAAAAACATTCAGTACTTC
few | 14 | TRBD2 | TRBJ2-5 | TRBV7-9 | CASSVSGMGETQYF | TGTGCCAGCAGCGTTAGCGGGATGGGAGAGACCCAGTACTTC
. | 16 | . | TRBJ1-1 | TRBV5-1 | CASSLGWGEINTEAFF | TGCGCCAGCAGCTTAGGTTGGGGGGAGATAAACACTGAAGCTTTCTTT
. | 19 | TRBD2 | TRBJ2-3 | TRBV11-2 | CASSSKTSGGPAARDTQYF | TGTGCCAGCAGCTCCAAAACTAGCGGGGGGCCCGCGGCTAGGGATACGCAGTATTTT
few | 11 | . | TRBJ1-1 | TRBV29-1 | CSVVQNTEAFF | TGCAGCGTTGTTCAGAACACTGAAGCTTTCTTT
. | 14 | . | TRBJ2-5 | TRBV29-1 | CGVEVPGQGETQYF | TGCGGCGTTGAAGTCCCAGGCCAAGGGGAGACCCAGTACTTC
once | 14 | TRBD2 | TRBJ2-4 | TRBV5-4 | CASSSGGTENIQYF | TGTGCCAGCAGCTCGGGGGGGACGGAAAACATTCAGTACTTC
few | 16 | . | TRBJ2-7 | TRBV5-5 | CASSLQRGMGTYEQYF | TGTGCCAGCAGCCTACAGCGAGGGATGGGGACCTACGAGCAGTACTTC
. | 15 | . | TRBJ1-1 | TRBV7-2 | CASSLGWGREAEAFF | TGTGCCAGCAGCTTAGGTTGGGGCAGGGAAGCTGAAGCTTTCTTT
few | 16 | . | TRBJ2-1 | TRBV21-1 | CASRKLGTSGGNEQFF | TGTGCCAGCAGGAAACTTGGGACTAGCGGGGGTAATGAGCAGTTCTTC
. | 14 | . | TRBJ1-1 | TRBV6-1 | CASSLALGDTEAFF | TGTGCCAGCAGCCTCGCCTTAGGGGACACTGAAGCTTTCTTT
few | 14 | . | TRBJ1-2 | TRBV4-1 | CASSLDEANYGYTF | TGCGCCAGCAGCCTAGACGAGGCTAACTATGGCTACACCTTC
. | 13 | . | TRBJ2-5 | TRBV12-2 | CARRLSDQETQYF | TGTGCAAGACGCTTATCGGACCAAGAGACCCAGTACTTC
. | 15 | . | TRBJ1-3 | TRBV4-3 | CASSQERFLGNTIYF | TGCGCCAGCAGCCAAGAGCGGTTCCTTGGAAACACCATATATTTT
. | 15 | . | TRBJ2-1 | TRBV27 | CASSPTAGTSNEQFF | TGTGCCAGCAGTCCCACAGCTGGAACGAGCAATGAGCAGTTCTTC
. | 12 | . | TRBJ1-5 | TRBV15 | CATSRRGQPQHF | TGTGCCACCAGCAGACGGGGTCAGCCCCAGCATTTT
. | 14 | . | TRBJ2-2 | TRBV4-2 | CASSHGPNTGELFF | TGTGCCAGCAGCCATGGGCCTAACACCGGGGAGCTGTTTTTT
few | 12 | TRBD1 | TRBJ1-2 | TRBV29-1 | CSVRDRVAGYTF | TGCAGCGTAAGGGACAGGGTGGCCGGCTACACCTTC
few | 13 | . | TRBJ1-6 | TRBV6-1 | CASSDRDNSPLHF | TGTGCCAGCAGTGACAGGGATAATTCACCCCTCCACTTT
many | 14 | . | TRBJ2-1 | TRBV9 | CASSVGTYNNEQFF | TGTGCCAGCAGCGTAGGTACCTATAACAATGAGCAGTTCTTC
. | 15 | TRBD2 | TRBJ2-7 | TRBV5-1 | CASSLAGVRSYEQYF | TGCGCCAGCAGCCTAGCGGGGGTGCGCTCCTACGAGCAGTACTTC
. | 15 | . | TRBJ1-1 | TRBV3-1 | CASSQVTDMNTEAFF | TGTGCCAGCAGCCAAGTTACAGACATGAACACTGAAGCTTTCTTT
. | 19 | . | TRBJ2-6 | TRBV6-1 | CASSVFSEGRTSGANVLTF | TGTGCCAGCAGTGTGTTCTCGGAGGGCAGGACCTCTGGGGCCAACGTCCTGACTTTC
few | 12 | TRBD2 | TRBJ2-3 | TRBV20-1 | CSAAAGPDTQYF | TGCAGTGCAGCAGCGGGGCCAGATACGCAGTATTTT
. | 15 | TRBD1 | TRBJ2-3 | TRBV20-1 | CSADGQGPSTDTQYF | TGCAGTGCTGACGGACAGGGGCCAAGCACAGATACGCAGTATTTT
. | 11 | . | TRBJ2-7 | TRBV10-2 | CAISDMIEQYF | TGCGCCATCAGTGATATGATCGAGCAGTACTTC
. | 13 | . | TRBJ2-7 | TRBV12-3/TRBV12-4 | CASSHIQGSERYF | TGTGCCAGCAGCCATATACAAGGTAGTGAGCGGTACTTC
many | 16 | . | TRBJ1-1 | TRBV28 | CASSSSRLGSGTEAFF | TGTGCCAGCAGTTCCTCGAGACTGGGATCGGGCACTGAAGCTTTCTTT
. | 15 | TRBD1 | TRBJ1-6 | TRBV25-1 | CASSVRQGADSPLHF | TGTGCCAGCAGTGTACGACAGGGGGCTGATTCACCCCTCCACTTT
few | 14 | TRBD2 | TRBJ2-3 | TRBV7-3 | CASSLSTGGDPQYF | TGTGCCAGCAGCTTATCTACGGGGGGAGATCCGCAGTATTTT
few | 14 | TRBD1 | TRBJ2-3 | TRBV10-3 | CAITGTGGGDTQYF | TGTGCCATCACGGGGACAGGGGGAGGAGATACGCAGTATTTT
few | 16 | . | TRBJ2-1 | TRBV6-2/TRBV6-3 | CASSHPSGTKYNEQFF | TGTGCCAGCAGTCACCCCTCCGGGACAAAATACAATGAGCAGTTCTTC
. | 16 | . | TRBJ2-3 | TRBV4-1 | CASRNRVLPPTDTQYF | TGCGCCAGCAGAAACAGGGTCTTGCCCCCCACAGATACGCAGTATTTT
few | 17 | . | TRBJ2-2 | TRBV10-3 | CAIFSPQDSANLGELFF | TGTGCCATCTTCAGCCCCCAGGACAGCGCGAACCTCGGGGAGCTGTTTTTT
. | 15 | TRBD2 | TRBJ2-7 | TRBV7-2 | CASSETGGSSYEQYF | TGTGCCAGCAGCGAGACGGGGGGGAGCTCCTACGAGCAGTACTTC
. | 17 | TRBD2 | TRBJ2-2 | TRBV9 | CASSPSTSGGTTGELFF | TGTGCCAGCAGCCCCTCGACTAGCGGGGGGACCACCGGGGAGCTGTTTTTT
many | 14 | . | TRBJ2-7 | TRBV5-1 | CASSSRQDSYEQYF | TGCGCCAGCAGCTCTAGACAGGACTCCTACGAGCAGTACTTC
. | 18 | . | TRBJ2-3 | TRBV11-1 | CASSLESGRETSTDTQYF | TGTGCCAGCAGCTTAGAGTCTGGCAGGGAAACTAGCACAGATACGCAGTATTTT
. | 15 | . | TRBJ2-7 | TRBV6-2/TRBV6-3 | CASSYSETGLREQYF | TGTGCCAGCAGTTACTCCGAGACTGGTTTGAGGGAGCAGTACTTC